This TCR beta chain was recovered during a study of OX40 agonist ivuxolimab in advanced cancers. The sample holds a few counts of this clone. The assay was immunoSEQ multiplex PCR, and TCRdb's table has in-frame clones only and misses some. The sample shows about 100,000 clones, 94% of them seen only once. CDR3 length: 16 residues. V gave up 4 bases and J gave up 0 bases; unmatched junction bases: 6. Germline lookup yields CDR1 SEHNR and CDR2 FQNEAQ (reference sequence). The sequence came from an adult with an advanced solid tumor such as melanoma, head and neck, liver or kidney cancer. The source was CD4+ or CD8+ T cells sorted from blood, collected in a trial of the OX40 agonist ivuxolimab. The chain carries TRBV7-9 and TRBJ2-3; TRBD1 aligns across 8 bases. The chain's CDR3 is CASSSLWTGSTDTQYF. In DNA, the CDR3 is TGTGCCAGCAGCTCCCTGTGGACAGGGAGCACAGATACGCAGTATTTT.